This T cell receptor beta chain was documented in a study of T cell responses to AZD1222 COVID-19 vaccine. Study outcomes and limitations: Donors were mostly white British, more females; clonal diversity possibly underestimated. Reportedly, nearly half the spike-specific TCRs target unmutated variant regions. Repertoires in all cases were sampled only once the peak T cell response had passed.

On this clone: The antigen is undetermined.

Measured with immunoSEQ multiplex PCR; TCRdb has only the in-frame clones, and not every one. The repertoire holds about 110,000 clones, with nearly 90% as singletons. The CDR3 is made up of 14 amino acids. CDR1 and CDR2 (germline): MGHRA, YSYEKL. V lost 2 bases, J lost 2 bases, and 10 bases lay in between. Some second doses came at about 4 weeks and others at about 12 weeks; these were pooled. This sequence joins TRBV4-1 and TRBJ2-7; no clear D gene. This specimen was peripheral blood, taken 28 days after the second AZD1222 dose. The TCR comes from an adult who received the AZD1222 COVID-19 vaccine. CDR3 in DNA: TGCGCCAGCAGCCAAACCGATGCGACCTACGAGCAGTACTTC. Protein: CASSQTDATYEQYF.